This T cell receptor (beta chain) was sequenced for a study of blood T cells in healthy people across ages. The second PCR ran about 6 to 11 cycles with a sample-barcoded 5' primer and J-beta primers. TCRdb reprocessed the 5' RACE reads via MiXCR and lists one record per CDR3 protein. The sample holds 1,500,000 or so distinct CDR3 sequences, roughly 59% seen once. Sequenced sample: blood. The receptor comes from a man aged 18 to 29 in good health.

This chain's CDR3 is CASRLAGGPGEQYF. The CDR3, as DNA: TGTGCCAGCCGACTAGCGGGAGGGCCGGGCGAGCAGTACTTC. V gene TRBV10-3 combines with J gene TRBJ2-7; 14 positions agree with TRBD2. Germline V CDR1 and CDR2: ENHRY, SYGVKD. The CDR3 extends over 14 amino acids. V lost 10 bases to trimming and J lost 6 bases; unmatched junction nucleotides: 8.